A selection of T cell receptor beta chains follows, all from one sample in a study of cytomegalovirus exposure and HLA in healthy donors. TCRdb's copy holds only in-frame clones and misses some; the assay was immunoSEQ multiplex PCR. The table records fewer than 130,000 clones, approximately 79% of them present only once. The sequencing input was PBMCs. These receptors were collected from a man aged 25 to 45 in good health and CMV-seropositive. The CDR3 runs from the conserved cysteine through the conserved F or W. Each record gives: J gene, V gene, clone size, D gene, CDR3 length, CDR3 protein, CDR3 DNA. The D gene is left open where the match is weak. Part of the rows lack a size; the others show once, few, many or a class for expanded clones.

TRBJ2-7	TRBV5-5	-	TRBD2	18	CASSLSTNSGVTLYEQYF	TGTGCCAGCAGCTTAAGTACCAATAGCGGGGTAACCCTCTACGAGCAGTACTTC
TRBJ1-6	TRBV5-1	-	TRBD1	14	CASSPDRGQSPLHF	TGCGCCAGCAGCCCGGACAGGGGACAATCACCCCTCCACTTT
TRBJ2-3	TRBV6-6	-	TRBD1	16	CASRKRQGSPTDTQYF	TGTGCCAGCAGAAAAAGACAGGGGTCCCCCACAGATACGCAGTATTTT
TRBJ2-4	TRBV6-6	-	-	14	CASSSGERGNIQYF	TGTGCCAGCAGTTCGGGGGAGCGAGGAAACATTCAGTACTTC
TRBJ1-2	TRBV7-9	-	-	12	CASSPPQGLDTF	TGTGCCAGCAGCCCGCCACAGGGCTTGGACACCTTC
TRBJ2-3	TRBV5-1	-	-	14	CASSLELATDTQYF	TGCGCCAGCAGCTTGGAACTCGCCACAGATACGCAGTATTTT
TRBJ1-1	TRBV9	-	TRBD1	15	CASSGRQGATAEAFF	TGTGCCAGCAGCGGGCGACAGGGGGCAACGGCTGAAGCTTTCTTT
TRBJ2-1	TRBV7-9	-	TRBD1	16	CASSWHLNNRGNEQFF	TGTGCCAGCAGCTGGCACTTAAACAACAGGGGGAATGAGCAGTTCTTC
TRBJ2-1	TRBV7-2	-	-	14	CAGRAEGYLNEQFF	TGTGCCGGGCGGGCGGAGGGGTATCTCAATGAGCAGTTCTTC
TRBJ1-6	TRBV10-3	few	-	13	CAISPGVISPLHF	TGTGCCATCAGTCCAGGGGTAATTTCACCCCTCCACTTT
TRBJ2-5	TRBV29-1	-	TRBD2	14	CSVDRLAGGETQYF	TGCAGCGTTGACAGACTAGCGGGGGGAGAGACCCAGTACTTC
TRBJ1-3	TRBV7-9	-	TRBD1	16	CASSLAKGAGGNTIYF	TGTGCCAGCAGCTTAGCGAAGGGGGCTGGAGGAAACACCATATATTTT
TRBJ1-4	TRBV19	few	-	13	CASSPTGGEKLFF	TGTGCCAGTAGCCCGACCGGGGGGGAAAAACTGTTTTTT
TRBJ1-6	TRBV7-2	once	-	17	CASSFLYSSNSNSPLHF	TGTGCCAGCAGCTTTTTATATTCGAGTAATAGTAATTCACCCCTCCACTTT
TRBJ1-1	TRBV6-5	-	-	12	CASSTNGGSAFF	TGTGCCAGCAGCACTAACGGAGGGTCGGCTTTCTTT
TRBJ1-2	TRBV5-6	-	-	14	CASSLGGSSYGYTF	TGTGCCAGCAGCTTAGGCGGCTCGAGTTATGGCTACACCTTC
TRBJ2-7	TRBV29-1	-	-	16	CSVEGLAGTDIGEQYF	TGCAGCGTGGAGGGGTTAGCGGGGACAGATATAGGCGAGCAGTACTTC
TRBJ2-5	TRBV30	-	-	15	CAWSGDKMYQETQYF	TGTGCCTGGAGTGGGGACAAGATGTACCAAGAGACCCAGTACTTC
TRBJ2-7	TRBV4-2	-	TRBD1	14	CASTPGGIPYEQYF	TGTGCCAGCACCCCAGGGGGAATCCCCTACGAGCAGTACTTC
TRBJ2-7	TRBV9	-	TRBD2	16	CASSPEPGTRAHEQYF	TGTGCCAGCAGCCCTGAACCCGGGACTAGGGCCCACGAGCAGTACTTC
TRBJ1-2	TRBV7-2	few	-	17	CASSLAFRGIINYGYTF	TGTGCCAGCAGCTTAGCGTTTCGGGGGATAATTAACTATGGCTACACCTTC
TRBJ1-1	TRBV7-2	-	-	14	CASSLARGGTEAFF	TGTGCCAGCAGCTTAGCTCGGGGGGGCACTGAAGCTTTCTTT
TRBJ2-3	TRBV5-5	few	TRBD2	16	CASSLLSGGGTDTQYF	TGTGCCAGCAGCCTTCTTAGCGGGGGCGGGACAGATACGCAGTATTTT
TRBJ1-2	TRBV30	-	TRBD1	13	CAWSVGTGDGYTF	TGTGCCTGGAGTGTTGGGACAGGGGACGGCTACACCTTC